This is a list of T cell receptor beta chains from one sample in a study of control samples from healthy donors and cancer patients. Produced via immunoSEQ multiplex PCR; TCRdb's table is partial and in-frame only. The top ten hold approximately 4% of the sample, which has approximately 160,000 clones, 90% to 95% seen once. Material for sequencing was blood. These receptors were obtained from a woman aged 55-70 years in good health. Both conserved end residues are part of each CDR3. The D gene is left open where the match is weak. The size entry is marked missing in some rows and otherwise reads once, few, many or a size class.

V gene	D gene	J gene	clone size	CDR3 DNA	CDR3 protein
TRBV18	NA	TRBJ1-6	once	TGTGCCAGCTCACTGGAACAGGGTTATGGGCCCCTCCACTTT	CASSLEQGYGPLHF
TRBV7-2	TRBD1	TRBJ1-1	NA	TGTGCCAGCAGCCAAAACAGGGGTTTAACTGAAGCTTTCTTT	CASSQNRGLTEAFF
TRBV3-1/TRBV3-2	NA	TRBJ2-2	once	TGTGCCAGCAGCCACGCAGGGTACCCCGGGGAGCTGTTTTTT	CASSHAGYPGELFF
TRBV28	NA	TRBJ1-2	NA	TGTGCCAGCAGTTCACCAGGGGCTCCTTCCTATGGCTACACCTTC	CASSSPGAPSYGYTF
TRBV18	NA	TRBJ1-2	NA	TGTGCCAGCTCACCTGGTGGGGGCGCGGACTATGGCTACACCTTC	CASSPGGGADYGYTF
TRBV2	TRBD1	TRBJ2-7	NA	TGTGCCAGCTCAGGGACAGAGAGCTCGCGCGAGCAGTACTTC	CASSGTESSREQYF
TRBV27	NA	TRBJ1-4	NA	TGTGCCAGCACCACCGTCGGGCGGACTAAAAATGAAAAACTGTTTTTT	CASTTVGRTKNEKLFF
TRBV25-1	NA	TRBJ1-2	once	TGTGCCAGCACCCTGACGGGGAACTATGGCTACACCTTC	CASTLTGNYGYTF
TRBV11-2	TRBD2	TRBJ2-5	NA	TGTGCCAGCAGCTTAGTACTAGCGGGGATCGTGACCCAGTACTTC	CASSLVLAGIVTQYF
TRBV7-4	NA	TRBJ1-3	once	TGTGCCAGCAGCTTACTACAGGACTCTGGAAACACCATATATTTT	CASSLLQDSGNTIYF
TRBV7-2	NA	TRBJ1-6	NA	TGTGCCAGCAGCTTACCTCCCCGACAGCGTAATTCACCCCTCCACTTT	CASSLPPRQRNSPLHF
TRBV4-2	NA	TRBJ1-5	NA	TGTGCCAGCAGCCAGATAACTTCCAGCAATCAGCCCCAGCATTTT	CASSQITSSNQPQHF
TRBV18	NA	TRBJ1-1	NA	TGTGCCAGCTCACCCCGAGACAGGAACACTGAAGCTTTCTTT	CASSPRDRNTEAFF
TRBV6-2/TRBV6-3	NA	TRBJ1-1	NA	TGTGCCAGCAGTTACCCCGGGCTGATGATGAACACTGAAGCTTTCTTT	CASSYPGLMMNTEAFF
TRBV19	NA	TRBJ1-1	NA	TGTGCCAGTAGTTATGTCCAGAACACTGAAGCTTTCTTT	CASSYVQNTEAFF
TRBV7-9	NA	TRBJ1-6	NA	TGTGCCAGCAGACCCGGGGGGGCAGTAGCGTCACCCCTCCACTTT	CASRPGGAVASPLHF
TRBV11-3	TRBD1	TRBJ2-1	NA	TGTGCCAGCAGCGCTCGACAGGGAATGGGCTACAATGAGCAGTTCTTC	CASSARQGMGYNEQFF
TRBV20-1	NA	TRBJ2-7	NA	TGCAGTGCTAGTAGGGCGATCGAGCAGTACTTC	CSASRAIEQYF
TRBV2	NA	TRBJ1-3	NA	TGTGCCAGCAGTGACCAGGGGCCCGGCTACTCTGGAAACACCATATATTTT	CASSDQGPGYSGNTIYF
TRBV7-2	NA	TRBJ1-3	NA	TGTGCCAGCAGCTTAGCGCGGGGGACTGGAGACACCATATATTTT	CASSLARGTGDTIYF
TRBV7-2	TRBD2	TRBJ2-3	NA	TGTGCCAGCAGCTTAGCGTCATCATTAGCGGGGGGCCTGCGGGGTACGCAGTATTTT	CASSLASSLAGGLRGTQYF
TRBV7-2	NA	TRBJ1-5	NA	TGTGCCAGCAGCTCTAGCCTATTGGGACGGGCCCCTTACTCCCAGCATTTT	CASSSSLLGRAPYSQHF
TRBV5-4	NA	TRBJ2-7	NA	TGTGCCAGCAGCGCAACGTCCAACGGACCCTACGAGCAGTACTTC	CASSATSNGPYEQYF
TRBV12-3/TRBV12-4	NA	TRBJ1-1	NA	TGTGCCAGCAGTTTAGTTGAAGCTTTCTTT	CASSLVEAFF
TRBV7-2	NA	TRBJ2-2	NA	TGTGCCAGCACCGACAGCGACAGGCGACCCTACACCGGGGAGCTGTTTTTT	CASTDSDRRPYTGELFF
TRBV5-1	TRBD2	TRBJ2-5	NA	TGCGCCAGCAGGGGCGGGGGGCCTCATGTAGAGACCCAGTACTTC	CASRGGGPHVETQYF
TRBV10-3	NA	TRBJ1-1	NA	TGTGCCATCAGTGAGTATGTTCAGGACCGAGGTGAAGCTTTCTTT	CAISEYVQDRGEAFF
TRBV5-6	NA	TRBJ1-6	NA	TGTGCCAGCAGCTTGGATATGGGGGGGTCCTATAATTCACCCCTCCACTTT	CASSLDMGGSYNSPLHF
TRBV11-2	NA	TRBJ2-5	NA	TGTGCCAGCAGCGCCGGAGGTCGAGAGACCCAGTACTTC	CASSAGGRETQYF
TRBV9	TRBD1	TRBJ1-5	NA	TGTGCCAGCAGCCCGACAGGGGGGGGGAATCAGCCCCAGCATTTT	CASSPTGGGNQPQHF
TRBV7-9	NA	TRBJ2-7	NA	TGTGCCAGCAGCTTTCATCCAGAGTACGAGCAGTACTTC	CASSFHPEYEQYF
TRBV5-1	NA	TRBJ2-7	NA	TGCGCCAGCAGCTTGCAGGCAGGGCAGACCTACGAGCAGTACTTC	CASSLQAGQTYEQYF
TRBV27	TRBD1	TRBJ1-1	NA	TGTGCCAGCAGTTTATCCGGGACAGGGACGGTGGAAGCTTTCTTT	CASSLSGTGTVEAFF
TRBV11-2	TRBD1	TRBJ1-1	NA	TGTGCCAGCAGTCTTCAGGGGGATGCTGAAGCTTTCTTT	CASSLQGDAEAFF
TRBV2	NA	TRBJ1-1	NA	TGTGCCATAAGGAACAGTTACACTGAAGCTTTCTTT	CAIRNSYTEAFF
TRBV24-1	TRBD1	TRBJ2-1	NA	TGTGCCACCAGTGATTTCGACAGGGGTAATGAGCAGTTCTTC	CATSDFDRGNEQFF
TRBV4-1	TRBD1	TRBJ1-5	NA	TGCGCCAGCAGCCGCCTTCCGGGACAGGGGTTCGGGCAGCCCCAGCATTTT	CASSRLPGQGFGQPQHF
TRBV11-2	NA	TRBJ1-2	NA	TGTGCCAGCAGCTTAGGACGCCAGGGTAGCTATGGCTACACCTTC	CASSLGRQGSYGYTF
TRBV10-3	NA	TRBJ1-5	once	TGTGCCATCAGTGACGAGGGCTATAGACAGCCCCAGCATTTT	CAISDEGYRQPQHF
TRBV30	TRBD1	TRBJ1-1	NA	TGTGCCTGGACGGACAGGGCCACTGAAGCTTTCTTT	CAWTDRATEAFF